What follows is one T cell receptor (beta chain) and its context. Its target is unknown. V was shortened by 4 bases and J by 7 bases, with 20 bases between the two germline ends. The CDR3 loop spans 16 amino acids. Per germline, CDR1 SGHNT and CDR2 YYREEE (reference sequence). The data were obtained in a study of resident and recirculating memory T cells in vitiligo. Sequencing was performed with immunoSEQ multiplex PCR; in TCRdb, only in-frame clones are kept and a portion is missing. Here the sample spans more than 70,000 clones, under 95% being singletons. Overall study results and limits: Non-conserved TCRs across sites and patients suggested distinct clones per lesion.

Patients who had received treatment within the previous three months were excluded. The chain uses TRBV5-4 and TRBJ1-4; the D is unclear. Sequenced material: blood. This TCR derives from a male donor with vitiligo. The CDR3 bases are TGTGCCAGCAGCCCCGATTTCGGAGGGCGGAGTGAAAAACTGTTTTTT. Its protein is CASSPDFGGRSEKLFF.